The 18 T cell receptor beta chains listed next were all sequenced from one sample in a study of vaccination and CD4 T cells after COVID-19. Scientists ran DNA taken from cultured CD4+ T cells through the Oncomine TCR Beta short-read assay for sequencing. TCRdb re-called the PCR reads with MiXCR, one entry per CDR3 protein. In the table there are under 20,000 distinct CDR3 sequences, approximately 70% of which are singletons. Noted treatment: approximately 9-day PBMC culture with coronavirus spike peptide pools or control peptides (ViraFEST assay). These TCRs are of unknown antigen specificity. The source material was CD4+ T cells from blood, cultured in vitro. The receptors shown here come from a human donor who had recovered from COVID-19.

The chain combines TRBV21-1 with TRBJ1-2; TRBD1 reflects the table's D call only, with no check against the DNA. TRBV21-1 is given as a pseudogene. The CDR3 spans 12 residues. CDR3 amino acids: CANQGWPDGYTF. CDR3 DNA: TGTGCCAACCAGGGTTGGCCAGATGGCTACACCTTC.

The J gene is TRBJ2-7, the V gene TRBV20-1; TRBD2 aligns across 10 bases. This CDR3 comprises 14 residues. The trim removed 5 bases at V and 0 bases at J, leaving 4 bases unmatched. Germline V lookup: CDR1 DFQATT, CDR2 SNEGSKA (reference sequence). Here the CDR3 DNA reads TGCAGTGCTCTAGCGGGGGCTAGCTCCTACGAGCAGTACTTC. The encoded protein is CSALAGASSYEQYF.

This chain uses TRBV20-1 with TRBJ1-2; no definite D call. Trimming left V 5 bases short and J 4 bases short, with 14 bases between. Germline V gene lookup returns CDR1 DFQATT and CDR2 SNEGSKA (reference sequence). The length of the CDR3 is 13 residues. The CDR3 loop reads CSAPDGASYGYTF. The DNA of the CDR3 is TGCAGTGCTCCGGACGGAGCCTCCTATGGCTACACCTTC.

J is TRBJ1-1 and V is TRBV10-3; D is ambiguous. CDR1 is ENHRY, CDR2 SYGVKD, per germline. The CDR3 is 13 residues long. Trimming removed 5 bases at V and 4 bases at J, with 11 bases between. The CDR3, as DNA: TGTGCCATCAGTAGCGGGGAGGGCACTGAAGCTTTCTTT. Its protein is CAISSGEGTEAFF.

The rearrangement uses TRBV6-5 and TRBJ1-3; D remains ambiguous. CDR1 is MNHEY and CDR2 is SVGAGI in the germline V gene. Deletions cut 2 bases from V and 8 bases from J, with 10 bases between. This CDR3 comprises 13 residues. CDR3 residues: CASSYRGKDTIYF. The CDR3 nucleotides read TGTGCCAGCAGTTACCGGGGAAAGGACACCATATATTTT.

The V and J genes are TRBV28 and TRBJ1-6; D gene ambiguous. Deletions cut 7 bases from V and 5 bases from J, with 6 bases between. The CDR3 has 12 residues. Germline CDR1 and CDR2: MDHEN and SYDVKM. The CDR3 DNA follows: TGTGCCAGCACGGTCAATAATTCACCCCTCCACTTT. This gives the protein CASTVNNSPLHF.

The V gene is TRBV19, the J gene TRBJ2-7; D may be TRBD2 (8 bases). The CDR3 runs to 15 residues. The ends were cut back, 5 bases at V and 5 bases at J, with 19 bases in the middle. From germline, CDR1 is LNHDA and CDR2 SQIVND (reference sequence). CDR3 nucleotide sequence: TGTGCCAGTAGTTCGTTAGCGGGAAGGGGGCACGAGCAGTACTTC. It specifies CASSSLAGRGHEQYF.

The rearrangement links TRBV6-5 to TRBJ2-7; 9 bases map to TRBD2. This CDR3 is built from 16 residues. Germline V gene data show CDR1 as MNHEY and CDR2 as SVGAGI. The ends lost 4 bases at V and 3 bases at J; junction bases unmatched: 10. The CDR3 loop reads CASSSGTSRVHYEQYF. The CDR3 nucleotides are TGTGCCAGCAGTTCCGGGACTAGCCGCGTACACTACGAGCAGTACTTC.

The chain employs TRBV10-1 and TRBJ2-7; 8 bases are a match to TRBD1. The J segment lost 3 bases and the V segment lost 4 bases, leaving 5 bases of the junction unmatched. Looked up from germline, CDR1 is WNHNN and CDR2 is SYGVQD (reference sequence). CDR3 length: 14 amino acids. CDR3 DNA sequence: TGCGCCAGCAGTGTGGGACAGGACTACTACGAGCAGTACTTC. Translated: CASSVGQDYYEQYF.

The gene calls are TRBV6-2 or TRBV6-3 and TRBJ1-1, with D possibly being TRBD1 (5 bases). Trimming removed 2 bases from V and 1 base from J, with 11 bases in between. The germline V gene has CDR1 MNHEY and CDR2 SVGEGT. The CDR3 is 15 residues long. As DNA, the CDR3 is TGTGCCAGCAGTTACGGGGGGATAGGGAACACTGAAGCTTTCTTT. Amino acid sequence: CASSYGGIGNTEAFF.

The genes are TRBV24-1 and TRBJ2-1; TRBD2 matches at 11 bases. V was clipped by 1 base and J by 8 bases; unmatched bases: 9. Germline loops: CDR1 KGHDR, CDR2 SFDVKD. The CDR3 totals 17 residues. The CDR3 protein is CATSDFSGRAGVYEQFF. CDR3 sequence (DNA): TGTGCCACCAGTGATTTTAGCGGGAGGGCCGGGGTGTATGAGCAGTTCTTC.

The CDR3 loop is CASSFPSGSWAYEQYF. CDR3 DNA: TGTGCCAGCAGTTTTCCTAGCGGGAGTTGGGCCTACGAGCAGTACTTC. V is TRBV6-2 or TRBV6-3 and J is TRBJ2-7, with 10 bases fitting TRBD2. The CDR3 is 16 residues long. V dropped 4 bases and J dropped 2; count of bases not matched to a gene: 8. Germline CDR1 reads MNHEY; CDR2 reads SVGEGT.

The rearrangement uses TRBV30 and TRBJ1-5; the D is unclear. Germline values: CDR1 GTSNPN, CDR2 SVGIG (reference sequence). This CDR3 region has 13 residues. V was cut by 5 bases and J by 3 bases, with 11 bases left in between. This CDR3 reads CAWATGYNQPQHF. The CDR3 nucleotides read TGTGCCTGGGCCACTGGATACAATCAGCCCCAGCATTTT.

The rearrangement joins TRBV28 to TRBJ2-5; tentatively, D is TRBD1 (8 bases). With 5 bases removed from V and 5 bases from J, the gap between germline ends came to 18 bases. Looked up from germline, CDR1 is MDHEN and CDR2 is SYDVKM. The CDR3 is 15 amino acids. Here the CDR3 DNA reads TGTGCCAGCAGTCAACCACAGGGGGGGTTTGAGACCCAGTACTTC. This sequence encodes CASSQPQGGFETQYF.

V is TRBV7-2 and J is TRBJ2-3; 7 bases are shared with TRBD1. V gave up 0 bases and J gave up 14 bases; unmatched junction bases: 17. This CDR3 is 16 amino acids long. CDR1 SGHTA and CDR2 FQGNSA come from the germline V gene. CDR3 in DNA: TGTGCCAGCAGCTTAGCAGGGACAGCCATTCTCCCCGCAGGGTATTTT. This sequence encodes CASSLAGTAILPAGYF.

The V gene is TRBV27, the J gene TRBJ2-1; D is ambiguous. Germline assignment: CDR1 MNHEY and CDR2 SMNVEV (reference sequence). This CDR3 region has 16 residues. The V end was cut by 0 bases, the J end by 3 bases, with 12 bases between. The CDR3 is CASSLSSRRLYNEQFF. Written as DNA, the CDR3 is TGTGCCAGCAGTTTATCGTCTAGACGCCTCTACAATGAGCAGTTCTTC.

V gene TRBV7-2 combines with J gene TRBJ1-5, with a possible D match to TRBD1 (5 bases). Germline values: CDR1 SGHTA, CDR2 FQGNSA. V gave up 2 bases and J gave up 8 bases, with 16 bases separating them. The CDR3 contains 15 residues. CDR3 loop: CASSLLGDRLEPQHF. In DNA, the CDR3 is TGTGCCAGCAGCTTACTTGGGGACCGGTTGGAGCCCCAGCATTTT.

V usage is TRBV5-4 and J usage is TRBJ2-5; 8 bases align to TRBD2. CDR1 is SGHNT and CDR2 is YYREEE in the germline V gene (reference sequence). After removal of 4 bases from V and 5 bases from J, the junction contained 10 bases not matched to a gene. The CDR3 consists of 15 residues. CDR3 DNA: TGTGCCAGCAGCCTTCGGACTAGCCCGGGGGAGACCCAGTACTTC. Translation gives CASSLRTSPGETQYF.